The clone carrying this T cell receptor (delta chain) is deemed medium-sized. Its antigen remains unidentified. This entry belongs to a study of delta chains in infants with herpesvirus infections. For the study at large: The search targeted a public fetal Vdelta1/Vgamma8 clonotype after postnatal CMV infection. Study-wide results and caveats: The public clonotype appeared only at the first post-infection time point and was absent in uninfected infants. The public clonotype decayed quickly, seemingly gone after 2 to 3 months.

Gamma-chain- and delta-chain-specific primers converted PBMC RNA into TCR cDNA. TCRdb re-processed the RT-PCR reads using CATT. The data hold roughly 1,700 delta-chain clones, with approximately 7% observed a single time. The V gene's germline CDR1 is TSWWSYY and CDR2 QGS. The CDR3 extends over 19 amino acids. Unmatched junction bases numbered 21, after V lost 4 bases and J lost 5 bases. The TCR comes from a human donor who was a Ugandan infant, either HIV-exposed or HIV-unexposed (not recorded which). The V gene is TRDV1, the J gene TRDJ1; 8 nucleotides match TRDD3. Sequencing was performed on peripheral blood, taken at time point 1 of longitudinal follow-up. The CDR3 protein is CALGANFLPSWGMKDKLIF. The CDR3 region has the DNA TGTGCTCTTGGGGCAAACTTCCTCCCGTCTTGGGGGATGAAAGATAAACTCATCTTT.